These 20 T cell receptor beta chains came from one sample sequenced in a study of memory CD4+ T cells and cytomegalovirus serostatus. Profiled with immunoSEQ multiplex PCR; TCRdb holds only in-frame clones, not every one. The sample holds about 64,000 clones; about 74% are singletons and the top ten take 0.88%. Single viable CD3+CD4+CD8-CD45RO+ cells were sorted as the memory CD4+ T cells. Input material: memory CD4+ T cells from blood. These receptors all stem from an adult in good health and CMV-seronegative.

The rearrangement joins TRBV5-6 to TRBJ2-3; D remains unclear. Deletions cut 0 bases from V and 3 bases from J, with 8 bases between. The CDR3 runs to 14 residues. Germline CDR1 and CDR2: SGHDT and YYEEEE. As DNA, the CDR3 is TGTGCCAGCAGCTTGGCGGGCTTTACAGATACGCAGTATTTT. This encodes CASSLAGFTDTQYF.

The genes are TRBV6-1 and TRBJ1-5, with a weak D call TRBD1 (5 bases). Trimming took off 7 bases at V and 0 bases at J, with 10 bases between the two ends. Germline lookup yields CDR1 MNHNS and CDR2 SASEGT. The CDR3 sequence is 14 residues long. This chain's CDR3 is CASTLQDSNQPQHF. The DNA for the CDR3 is TGTGCCAGCACCCTACAGGATAGCAATCAGCCCCAGCATTTT.

The J gene is TRBJ1-5, the V gene TRBV28; possible D gene TRBD1, 6 bases. CDR1 is MDHEN, CDR2 SYDVKM, per germline. Between the trimmed V and J ends, which lost 5 bases and 2 bases, there was a span of 10 bases. CDR3 length: 14 residues. CDR3 nucleotides: TGTGCCAGCAGTGGAGGGGGTGGCAATCAGCCCCAGCATTTT. It is translated as CASSGGGGNQPQHF.

V and J are TRBV10-3 and TRBJ1-1; tentatively, D is TRBD1 (6 bases). The CDR3 sequence is 13 residues long. Germline V gene lookup returns CDR1 ENHRY and CDR2 SYGVKD. Deletions cut 4 bases from V and 6 bases from J, with 12 bases between. CDR3: CAISVGTNAEAFF. The DNA for the CDR3 is TGTGCCATCAGTGTGGGGACAAACGCTGAAGCTTTCTTT.

CDR3 coding DNA: TGTGCCAGCAGCCCTCAGTGGTATGGCACAGATACGCAGTATTTT. It specifies CASSPQWYGTDTQYF. This chain connects TRBV7-9 to TRBJ2-3; the D is unclear. Per the germline V gene, CDR1 is SEHNR and CDR2 is FQNEAQ (reference sequence). The ends were cut back, 5 bases at V and 1 base at J, with 13 bases in the middle. The CDR3 has 15 amino acids.

V and J are TRBV5-1 and TRBJ2-7, with 7 bases aligning to TRBD2. Germline assignment: CDR1 SGHRS and CDR2 YFSETQ. CDR3 length: 15 amino acids. V dropped 0 bases and J dropped 1; count of bases not matched to a gene: 4. The CDR3 here is CASSLGGTTSYEQYF. In DNA, the CDR3 is TGCGCCAGCAGCTTGGGGGGGACTACTTCCTACGAGCAGTACTTC.

Points on this clone: Other nucleotide sequences in the sample specify the same CDR3. The chain is built from TRBV5-1 and TRBJ2-3, with D uncertain. The CDR3 runs to 14 residues. V was trimmed by 0 bases and J by 2 bases, leaving 7 bases between them. CDR1 is SGHRS and CDR2 is YFSETQ in the germline V gene. The CDR3 sequence: CASSLDSSTDTQYF. The CDR3, as DNA: TGCGCCAGCAGCTTGGACAGTTCCACAGATACGCAGTATTTT.

This clone turned up a few times. This chain links TRBV5-1 with TRBJ2-4; 8 bases are shared with TRBD1. V shed 2 bases, J shed 6 bases, and the junction held 10 bases outside the gene matches. Germline CDR1 is SGHRS and CDR2 is YFSETQ. The CDR3 runs to 16 residues. CDR3 residues: CASSFADRGQVNIQYF. The DNA for the CDR3 is TGCGCCAGCAGCTTCGCCGACAGGGGACAAGTAAACATTCAGTACTTC.

The chain employs TRBV4-2 and TRBJ2-2; D is uncertain. There are 14 residues in the CDR3. The germline gives CDR1 LGHNA, CDR2 YNFKEQ. The ends were cut back, 4 bases at V and 6 bases at J, with 12 bases in the middle. The CDR3 is CASSRARESGELFF. The CDR3 coding sequence is TGTGCCAGCAGCCGAGCTAGGGAATCCGGGGAGCTGTTTTTT.

The chain joins TRBV5-4 to TRBJ1-2, with D possibly TRBD1 on 5 matching bases. The CDR3 consists of 13 residues. Germline lookup yields CDR1 SGHNT and CDR2 YYREEE (reference sequence). The germline V and J ends were trimmed by 4 bases and 3 bases, with 10 bases remaining between them. The CDR3 sequence: CASSQDTHYGYTF. DNA for the CDR3: TGTGCCAGCAGCCAGGACACCCACTATGGCTACACCTTC.

This clone was detected a few times. This chain joins TRBV25-1 and TRBJ2-7; D gene unclear. V was pared by 6 bases and J by 4 bases, with 13 bases between. Germline V lookup: CDR1 MGHDK, CDR2 SYGVNS. The CDR3 length is 13 residues. CDR3 residues: CASSLLLWYEQYF. CDR3 nucleotide sequence: TGTGCCAGCAGCCTACTACTATGGTACGAGCAGTACTTC.

This clone occurred once. The chain recombines TRBV6-1 with TRBJ2-5, with D perhaps TRBD2 (6 bases). V was cut by 3 bases and J by 5 bases, with 13 bases left in between. From germline, CDR1 is MNHNS and CDR2 SASEGT. This CDR3 region has 14 residues. The CDR3 loop reads CASSEGGSRETQYF. The CDR3, as DNA: TGTGCCAGCAGTGAGGGGGGATCCAGGGAGACCCAGTACTTC.

This chain connects TRBV10-3 to TRBJ1-1; no definite D call. Trimming removed 6 bases from V and 4 bases from J, with 12 bases in between. Per the germline V gene, CDR1 is ENHRY and CDR2 is SYGVKD. This CDR3 comprises 13 residues. The CDR3 spells CAISPTRGTEAFF. The DNA of the CDR3 is TGTGCCATCAGCCCCACTCGGGGCACTGAAGCTTTCTTT.

This chain uses TRBV5-8 with TRBJ1-1; D may be TRBD1 (6 bases). The CDR3 consists of 15 residues. Germline assignment: CDR1 SGHTS and CDR2 YDEGEE. V was cut by 1 base and J by 0 bases, with 10 bases left in between. The CDR3 loop is CASSLRTVMNTEAFF. CDR3 nucleotides: TGTGCCAGCAGCTTGAGGACAGTTATGAACACTGAAGCTTTCTTT.

This sequence joins TRBV27 and TRBJ1-1; no clear D gene. The CDR3 is made up of 13 amino acids. V lost 0 bases, J lost 3 bases, and 5 bases lay in between. Germline CDR1 reads MNHEY; CDR2 reads SMNVEV (reference sequence). CDR3 in amino acids: CASSLSIYTEAFF. DNA of the CDR3: TGTGCCAGCAGTTTATCAATCTACACTGAAGCTTTCTTT.

The rearrangement joins TRBV27 to TRBJ1-5; no definite D call. This CDR3 has 12 residues. Trimming removed 5 bases from V and 10 bases from J, with 12 bases in between. CDR1 is MNHEY, CDR2 SMNVEV, per germline (reference sequence). CDR3 region: CASSPDVGPQHF. In DNA, the CDR3 is TGTGCCAGCAGTCCCGATGTGGGACCCCAGCATTTT.

The V call is TRBV9, the J call TRBJ1-3; possible D gene TRBD1, 5 bases. The CDR3 sequence is 16 residues long. Germline assignment: CDR1 SGDLS and CDR2 YYNGEE. The ends were cut back, 0 bases at V and 0 bases at J, with 10 bases in the middle. CDR3 sequence (DNA): TGTGCCAGCAGCGTAGGAACAGGCGCCTCTGGAAACACCATATATTTT. Translated: CASSVGTGASGNTIYF. Full variable domain (remainder filled in from reference TRBV9 and TRBJ1-3): DSGVTQTPKHLITATGQRVTLRCSPRSGDLSVYWYQQSLDQGLQFLIQYYNGEERAKGNILERFSAQQFPDLHSELNLSSLELGDSALYFCASSVGTGASGNTIYFGEGSWLTVV.

The sample holds a few counts of this clone. V usage is TRBV7-9 and J usage is TRBJ1-2; the D is unclear. This CDR3 has 15 amino acids. Germline V gene data show CDR1 as SEHNR and CDR2 as FQNEAQ (reference sequence). V was cut by 3 bases and J by 4 bases, with 15 bases left in between. The CDR3, as DNA: TGTGCCAGCAGCTTGGTGGAGGCGGCGGGCTATGGCTACACCTTC. It encodes CASSLVEAAGYGYTF.

V gene TRBV9 combines with J gene TRBJ1-2, with no clear D. This CDR3 is 13 amino acids long. The V end lost 0 bases, the J end lost 6 bases, and 9 bases lay between the germline ends. Germline assignment: CDR1 SGDLS and CDR2 YYNGEE. In DNA form, the CDR3 reads TGTGCCAGCAGCGTAGAGGAGCGGCATGGCTACACCTTC. This gives the protein CASSVEERHGYTF.

The rearrangement links TRBV11-2 to TRBJ1-1; D call uncertain. Looked up from germline, CDR1 is SGHAT and CDR2 is FQNNGV. This CDR3 has 14 residues. V dropped 2 bases and J dropped 7 bases, with 14 bases sitting between them. In DNA, the CDR3 is TGTGCCAGCAGCTTACGTCGGGCAGGACTTGAAGCTTTCTTT. Translating gives CASSLRRAGLEAFF. Using reference TRBV11-2 and TRBJ1-1 for the parts outside the CDR3, the full variable domain is EAGVAQSPRYKIIEKRQSVAFWCNPISGHATLYWYQQILGQGPKLLIQFQNNGVVDDSQLPKDRFSAERLKGVDSTLKIQPAKLEDSAVYLCASSLRRAGLEAFFGQGTRLTVV.